The text below deals with one T cell receptor beta chain. This entry comes from a study of shared clonotypes between healthy human individuals. Donors included only healthy HIV-negative adults lacking recent acute infections or vaccinations. Measured with immunoSEQ multiplex PCR; TCRdb has only the in-frame clones, and not every one. The top ten clones hold about 13% of a sample with approximately 500,000 clones, over 75% of them seen once. The CDR3 totals 11 residues. Germline-derived CDR1 and CDR2 are SGHRS and YFSETQ. V lost 5 bases and J lost 5, with 7 bases in between. The sequenced sample consisted of PBMCs. V is TRBV5-1 and J is TRBJ2-5; D is unclear. This receptor was taken from a woman in her thirties or forties in good health. Some clones in this sample may be carry-over from other donors' samples. The CDR3 coding sequence is TGCGCCAGCAGAATAGCTGAGACCCAGTACTTC. Residues: CASRIAETQYF.